This T cell receptor (beta chain) derives from a study of cytomegalovirus exposure and HLA in healthy donors. Study-wide findings and caveats: Most TCR sequences were seen very rarely across donors, but some public TCRs occurred in many. The listing of 150 to 200 TCR beta chains classed them as cytomegalovirus-associated.

Clones were sequenced by immunoSEQ multiplex PCR, and TCRdb holds only the in-frame ones, with some missing. The sample lists about 110,000 clones, approximately 96% occurring once. With respect to this clone: Its antigen is unidentified.

From germline, CDR1 is MDHEN and CDR2 SYDVKM. There are 14 residues in the CDR3. V shed 8 bases, J shed 4 bases, and the junction held 7 bases outside the gene matches. The donors were in the roughly 110-subject validation cohort, distinct from the approximately 700-subject first cohort. Sequenced: PBMCs. The V gene is TRBV28, the J gene TRBJ1-2, with 10 bases lining up with TRBD1. The receptor was isolated from a woman aged 18-30 years in good health and CMV-seronegative. The CDR3 bases are TGTGCCAGCCGGACCTGGGACAGGGGCTATGGCTACACCTTC. Protein product: CASRTWDRGYGYTF.